The present T cell receptor (beta chain) was sequenced within a study of T-cell reconstitution after alpha-beta-depleted transplantation in children. Regarding the study as a whole: As was reported, about two months after transplant, alpha-beta T cells came from several hundred expanded graft clones. When one year had passed after transplant, most T-cell counts and diversity came from newly produced T cells.

Concerning this clonotype: The antigen remains unidentified.

Library preparation (for TCRbeta) was performed with unique molecular identifiers. TCRdb analysed the PCR reads with MiXCR anew, one entry per CDR3 protein. Of approximately 190,000 distinct CDR3 sequences in the sample, 8.4% were seen once. The V end lost 0 bases, the J end lost 14 bases, and 14 bases lay between the germline ends. The CDR3 is made up of 13 amino acids. Germline V gene sequence: CDR1 DFQATT, CDR2 SNEGSKA (reference sequence). Here the sequenced sample was PBMCs, mostly from graft donor cells, taken 360 days after TCRalphabeta/CD19-depleted stem cell transplant. This sequence joins TRBV20-1 and TRBJ1-6; no clear D gene. The source of this sequence is a male patient between 2 and 15 years old who had a stem cell transplant for acute myeloid leukemia, so the T cells may come from the graft donor. The CDR3 bases are TGCAGTGCTAGAGATTTGGAGATCTCAGCCCTCCACTTT. Amino acid sequence: CSARDLEISALHF.